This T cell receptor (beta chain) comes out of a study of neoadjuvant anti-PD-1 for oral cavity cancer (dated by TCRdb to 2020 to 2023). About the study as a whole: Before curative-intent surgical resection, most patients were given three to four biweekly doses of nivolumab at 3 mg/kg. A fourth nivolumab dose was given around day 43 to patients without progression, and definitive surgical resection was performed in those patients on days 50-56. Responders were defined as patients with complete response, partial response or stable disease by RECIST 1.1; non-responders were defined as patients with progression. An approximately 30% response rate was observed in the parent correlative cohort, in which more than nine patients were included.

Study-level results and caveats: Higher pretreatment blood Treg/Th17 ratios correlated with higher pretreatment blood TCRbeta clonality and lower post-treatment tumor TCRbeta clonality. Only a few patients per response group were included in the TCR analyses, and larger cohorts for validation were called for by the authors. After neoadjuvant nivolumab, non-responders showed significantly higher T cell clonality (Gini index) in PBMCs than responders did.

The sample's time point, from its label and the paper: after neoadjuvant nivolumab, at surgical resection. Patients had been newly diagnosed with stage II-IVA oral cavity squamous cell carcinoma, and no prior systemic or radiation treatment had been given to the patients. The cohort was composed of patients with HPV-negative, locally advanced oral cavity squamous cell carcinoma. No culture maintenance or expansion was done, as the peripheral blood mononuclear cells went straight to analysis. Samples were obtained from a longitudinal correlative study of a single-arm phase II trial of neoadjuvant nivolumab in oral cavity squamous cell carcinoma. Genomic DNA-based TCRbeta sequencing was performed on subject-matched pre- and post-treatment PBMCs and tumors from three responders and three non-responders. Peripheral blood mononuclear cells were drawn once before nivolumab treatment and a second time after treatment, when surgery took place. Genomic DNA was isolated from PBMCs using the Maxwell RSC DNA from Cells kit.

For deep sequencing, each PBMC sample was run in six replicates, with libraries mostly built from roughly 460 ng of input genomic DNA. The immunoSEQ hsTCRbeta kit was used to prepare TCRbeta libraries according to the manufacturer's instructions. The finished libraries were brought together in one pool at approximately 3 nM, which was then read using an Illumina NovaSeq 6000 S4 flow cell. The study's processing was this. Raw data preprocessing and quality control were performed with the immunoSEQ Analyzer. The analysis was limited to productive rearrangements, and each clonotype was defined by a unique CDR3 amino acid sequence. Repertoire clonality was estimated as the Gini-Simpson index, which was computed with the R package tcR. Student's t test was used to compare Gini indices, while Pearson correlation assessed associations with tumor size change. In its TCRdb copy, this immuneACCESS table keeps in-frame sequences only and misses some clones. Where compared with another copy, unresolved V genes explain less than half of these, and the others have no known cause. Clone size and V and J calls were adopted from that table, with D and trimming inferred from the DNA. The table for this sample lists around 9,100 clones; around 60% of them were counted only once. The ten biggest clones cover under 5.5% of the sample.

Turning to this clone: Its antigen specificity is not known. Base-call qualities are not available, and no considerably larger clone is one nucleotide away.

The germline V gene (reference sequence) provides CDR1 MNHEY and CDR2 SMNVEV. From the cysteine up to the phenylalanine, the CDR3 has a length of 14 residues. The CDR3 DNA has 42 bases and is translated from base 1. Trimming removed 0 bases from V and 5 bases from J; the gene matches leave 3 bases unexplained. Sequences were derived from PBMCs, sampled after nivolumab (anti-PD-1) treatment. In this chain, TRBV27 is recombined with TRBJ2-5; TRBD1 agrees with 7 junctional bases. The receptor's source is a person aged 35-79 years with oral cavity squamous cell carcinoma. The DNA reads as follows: TGTGCCAGCAGTTTATCGACAGGGATGGAGACCCAGTACTTC. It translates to CASSLSTGMETQYF.